Each of the 28 T cell receptor beta chains below was sequenced from the same sample in a study of molecular identifiers for immune sequencing clone quantification. TCRdb reprocessed the PCR reads via MiXCR and lists one record per CDR3 protein. Among around 300,000 distinct CDR3 sequences, 24% were seen once, and the ten largest hold about 0.74%. Specimen: naive CD8+ T cells from blood, with Jurkat cell RNA spiked in. As to subset: FACS-sorted CD8+CD4-CCR7+CD45RA+ naive T cells. Receptors were obtained from a human donor in good health. Some libraries in this study had Jurkat cell RNA spiked in.

J is TRBJ1-1 and V is TRBV28; no reliable D call. Germline V gives CDR1 MDHEN, CDR2 SYDVKM. V lost 2 bases to trimming and J lost 1 base, with 8 bases between them. The CDR3 runs 14 residues. CDR3 region: CASSLSKGNTEAFF. CDR3 DNA sequence: TGTGCCAGCAGTTTAAGTAAGGGGAACACTGAAGCTTTCTTT.

This clonotype was seen a handful of times. The chain has TRBV7-7 and TRBJ2-3; 15 bases line up with TRBD2. CDR3 size: 20 residues. The V and J ends lost 5 bases and 4 bases, in that order; junction bases with no gene match: 16. Per the germline V gene, CDR1 is SSHAT and CDR2 is FNYEAQ (reference sequence). The CDR3 loop is CASSPTRGLAGGRRADTQYF. In DNA, the CDR3 is TGTGCCAGCAGCCCCACTCGGGGACTAGCGGGGGGCCGCAGGGCAGATACGCAGTATTTT.

In regard to this clonotype: A much larger clone lies one base from this, so it may be a read error. The chain recombines TRBV7-9 with TRBJ2-3, with TRBD2 matching 12 bases. CDR1 is SEHNR and CDR2 is FQNEAQ in the germline V gene (reference sequence). The ends lost 5 bases at V and 4 bases at J; junction bases unmatched: 10. This CDR3 has 17 amino acids. This CDR3 reads CASSTTSGGPNSDTQYF. CDR3 bases: TGTGCCAGCAGCACGACTAGCGGGGGACCTAACTCAGATACGCAGTATTTT.

The rearrangement uses TRBV4-1 and TRBJ1-1; TRBD1 matches at 8 bases. Trimming removed 3 bases from V and 4 bases from J; junction bases left unmatched: 7. Germline V CDR1 and CDR2: MGHRA, YSYEKL. The CDR3 length is 15 residues. The CDR3 reads CASSQWDRSSTEAFF. CDR3 in DNA: TGCGCCAGCAGCCAGTGGGACAGGTCCAGCACTGAAGCTTTCTTT.

At least ten counts were recorded for this clonotype. V usage is TRBV12-3 or TRBV12-4 and J usage is TRBJ2-5; D gene ambiguous. The CDR3 contains 14 residues. V gave up 5 bases and J gave up 3 bases, with 13 bases separating them. CDR3 sequence reads: CASSPPAPEETQYF. The CDR3 DNA reads TGTGCCAGCAGTCCCCCTGCGCCTGAAGAGACCCAGTACTTC.

The J gene is TRBJ1-1, the V gene TRBV4-1, with 7 nucleotides matching TRBD1. Trimming cost V 1 base and J 7 bases; bases outside gene matches: 21. Looked up from germline, CDR1 is MGHRA and CDR2 is YSYEKL. This CDR3 is built from 19 residues. The CDR3 here is CASSQGLNPGGAALDEAFF. The CDR3 DNA follows: TGCGCCAGCAGCCAAGGCTTGAATCCAGGGGGTGCAGCTTTAGATGAAGCTTTCTTT.

V gene TRBV14 combines with J gene TRBJ2-7, with D maybe TRBD1 (6 bases). Trimming shortened V by 4 bases and J by 5 bases, and 12 bases separated the two germline ends. The CDR3 runs 13 residues. Germline CDR1 is SGHDN and CDR2 is FVKESK. CDR3 nucleotide sequence: TGTGCCAGCAGCCCAGGGGTTGCTAACGAGCAGTACTTC. Its translation is CASSPGVANEQYF.

This clonotype appeared many times. V gene TRBV7-6 combines with J gene TRBJ2-3, with 8 bases matching TRBD2. CDR1 and CDR2 (germline): SGHVS, FNYEAQ. The V gene end was trimmed by 8 bases and the J gene end by 4 bases; junction bases not matched to a gene: 5. The CDR3 sequence is 13 residues long. CDR3: CASAGGLSDTQYF. CDR3 sequence (DNA): TGTGCCAGCGCGGGGGGTTTATCAGATACGCAGTATTTT.

This clonotype was detected a few times. The chain is built from TRBV13 and TRBJ2-5; 7 nucleotides align to TRBD2. J was trimmed by 5 bases and V by 5 bases; bases with no gene match: 11. CDR3 length: 15 residues. Germline lookup yields CDR1 PRHDT and CDR2 FYEKMQ (reference sequence). The DNA for the CDR3 is TGTGCCAGCAGCCCGTCACTAGCGCGCCTGGAGACCCAGTACTTC. Translating gives CASSPSLARLETQYF.

This clonotype appeared once. A much larger clone is a single base away; this may be a read error. The gene calls are TRBV7-9 and TRBJ1-2; D perhaps matches TRBD1 (5 bases). This CDR3 comprises 20 residues. V gave up 4 bases and J gave up 4 bases, with 31 bases separating them. CDR1 SEHNR and CDR2 FQNEAQ come from the germline V gene (reference sequence). CDR3 nucleotides: TGTGCCAGCAGCTCCGTACAAGGACGAAGGGGTTCGAAGTTCTCCTATGGCTACACCTTC. Translating gives CASSSVQGRRGSKFSYGYTF.

This clonotype was recorded many times. The gene calls are TRBV30 and TRBJ1-1; D possibly corresponds to TRBD1 (6 bases). Germline CDR1 GTSNPN, CDR2 SVGIG (reference sequence). This CDR3 contains 11 residues. Trimming shortened V by 4 bases and J by 7 bases, and 10 bases separated the two germline ends. CDR3 coding DNA: TGTGCCTGGACTGGGGGCATTGAAGCTTTCTTT. Translated: CAWTGGIEAFF.

Concerning this clonotype itself: A much more abundant neighbour one base away suggests this may be a read error. The chain uses TRBV20-1 and TRBJ2-2; the D is unclear. The CDR3 spans 13 residues. The germline V and J ends were trimmed by 7 bases and 0 bases, with 9 bases remaining between them. Germline CDR1 is DFQATT and CDR2 is SNEGSKA (reference sequence). The CDR3 sequence: CSVRVANTGELFF. CDR3 nucleotides: TGCAGTGTTCGCGTCGCGAACACCGGGGAGCTGTTTTTT.

This clonotype came up a few times. The CDR3 sequence: CASSLAGGYTQYF. The CDR3 DNA reads TGCGCCAGCAGCTTGGCCGGGGGTTATACGCAGTATTTT. The chain couples TRBV5-1 to TRBJ2-3; possible D gene TRBD2, 6 bases. In germline, CDR1 is SGHRS, CDR2 YFSETQ. The CDR3 extends over 13 amino acids. Trimming removed 0 bases from V and 7 bases from J, with 9 bases in between.

This clonotype was observed at least ten times. The chain carries TRBV29-1 and TRBJ2-1; D ambiguous. The CDR3 has 14 residues. Germline CDR1 and CDR2: SQVTM and ANQGSEA. The germline V and J ends were trimmed by 5 bases and 5 bases, with 16 bases remaining between them. CDR3 in amino acids: CSVYLGSEDNEQFF. The CDR3 bases are TGCAGCGTTTATTTGGGCAGCGAAGACAATGAGCAGTTCTTC.

This clonotype showed up many times. This chain joins TRBV7-6 and TRBJ2-7; D might be TRBD1 (5 bases). Trimming took 1 base from V and 3 from J, leaving 10 bases between them. CDR1 SGHVS and CDR2 FNYEAQ come from the germline V gene. CDR3 length: 14 residues. CDR3 sequence reads: CASSLGGVNYEQYF. The CDR3 DNA reads as TGTGCCAGCAGCTTAGGGGGCGTAAACTACGAGCAGTACTTC.

V usage is TRBV11-2 and J usage is TRBJ2-2; the D gene is possibly TRBD2 (6 bases). Trimming removed 3 bases at V and 4 bases at J, with 12 bases between. This CDR3 region has 15 residues. Germline lookup yields CDR1 SGHAT and CDR2 FQNNGV. The CDR3 nucleotides are TGTGCCAGCAGCTTCGAGGGAGGCGGCACCGGGGAGCTGTTTTTT. This translates into CASSFEGGGTGELFF.

The chain links TRBV7-9 to TRBJ2-7; perhaps TRBD1 as D (6 bases). V lost 4 bases, J lost 4 bases, and 17 bases lay in between. Germline values: CDR1 SEHNR, CDR2 FQNEAQ (reference sequence). This CDR3 has 15 amino acids. The CDR3 DNA sequence: TGTGCCAGCAGCTCCGATACAGGGCATCTTTACGAGCAGTACTTC. As protein: CASSSDTGHLYEQYF.

On this clonotype: A much larger clone sits a single nucleotide away, making a read error possible. The chain uses TRBV27 and TRBJ2-7; the D call may be TRBD1 or TRBD2 (5 bases each). Germline CDR1 is MNHEY and CDR2 is SMNVEV (reference sequence). The CDR3 is 13 residues long. Trimming removed 5 bases from V and 2 bases from J, with 10 bases in between. DNA for the CDR3: TGTGCCAGCAGTACCGGGGCAGCCTACGAGCAGTACTTC. Its translation: CASSTGAAYEQYF.

This clonotype was picked up a small number of times. J is TRBJ2-7 and V is TRBV14; D is possibly TRBD1 (6 bases). Germline V lookup: CDR1 SGHDN, CDR2 FVKESK. This CDR3 region has 15 residues. Trimming removed 1 base at V and 1 base at J, with 11 bases between. The CDR3 nucleotides are TGTGCCAGCAGCCAAGTGGCAGGGGTGTCCTACGAGCAGTACTTC. Residues: CASSQVAGVSYEQYF.

As to this clonotype: Being one base from a much bigger clone, this may be a read error. The chain couples TRBV9 to TRBJ1-1; TRBD1 aligns across 7 bases. Germline V gives CDR1 SGDLS, CDR2 YYNGEE. This CDR3 spans 16 amino acids. CDR3 sequence reads: CASSPPTTGVNTDAFF. For the CDR3, the DNA is TGTGCCAGCAGCCCCCCAACTACAGGGGTGAACACTGACGCTTTCTTT.

This clonotype was seen a handful of times. The rearrangement links TRBV20-1 to TRBJ1-5; 9 nucleotides align to TRBD1. V lost 3 bases, J lost 4 bases, and 10 bases stayed unmatched. This CDR3 comprises 16 residues. Germline loops: CDR1 DFQATT, CDR2 SNEGSKA (reference sequence). CDR3 in DNA: TGCAGTGCTAGGGAGGGGACAGGGCTTCGGAATCAGCCCCAGCATTTT. Its translation is CSAREGTGLRNQPQHF.

Many counts were recorded for this clonotype. V gene TRBV28 combines with J gene TRBJ2-5; TRBD1 aligns across 7 bases. The CDR3 loop spans 20 amino acids. Germline V CDR1 and CDR2: MDHEN, SYDVKM. The trim removed 7 bases at V and 2 bases at J, leaving 25 bases unmatched. The CDR3 loop is CASTPRGLGSIPGFQETQYF. For the CDR3, the DNA is TGTGCCAGCACCCCAAGGGGGCTTGGCTCCATTCCGGGATTTCAAGAGACCCAGTACTTC.

This clonotype has a handful of counts. The chain carries TRBV28 and TRBJ1-5; 7 nucleotides agree with TRBD1. CDR3 length: 14 residues. Germline V gene lookup returns CDR1 MDHEN and CDR2 SYDVKM. The trim removed 2 bases at V and 6 bases at J, leaving 4 bases unmatched. The CDR3: CASSLATGFQPQHF. CDR3 nucleotide sequence: TGTGCCAGCAGTTTAGCGACAGGGTTTCAGCCCCAGCATTTT.

This clonotype was seen only once. V and J are TRBV13 and TRBJ2-1, with unresolved D. The V and J ends lost 2 bases and 0 bases respectively, with 11 bases between them. The CDR3 loop spans 16 amino acids. Germline values: CDR1 PRHDT, CDR2 FYEKMQ (reference sequence). In nucleotides, the CDR3 is TGTGCCAGCAGCTTAAGCCTGGTCGGCTCCTACAATGAGCAGTTCTTC. Translated, it gives CASSLSLVGSYNEQFF.

Concerning this clonotype itself: A read error may be the cause here, since a much bigger clone is one base away. The rearrangement joins TRBV28 to TRBJ2-5; either TRBD1 or TRBD2 may supply D (6 bases each). This CDR3 is 14 amino acids long. The germline V and J ends were trimmed by 5 bases and 9 bases, with 19 bases remaining between them. CDR1 is MDHEN and CDR2 is SYDVKM in the germline V gene. CDR3 in DNA: TGTGCCAGCAGTGCCGACACGTCAGGGGAGGCCCAGTACTTC. Translating it yields CASSADTSGEAQYF.

The chain combines TRBV20-1 with TRBJ2-3; 7 bases match TRBD1. The V gene's germline CDR1 is DFQATT and CDR2 SNEGSKA (reference sequence). V lost 0 bases, J lost 2 bases, and 5 bases stayed unmatched. This CDR3 is 15 amino acids long. In DNA form, the CDR3 reads TGCAGTGCTAGAGACGACAGGGACCTCACAGATACGCAGTATTTT. Encoded protein: CSARDDRDLTDTQYF.

Note on this clonotype: It may be a read error: a sequence one base away is much more abundant. The gene calls are TRBV11-2 and TRBJ2-6; tentative D call: TRBD1 (5 bases). Germline V gene sequence: CDR1 SGHAT, CDR2 FQNNGV. V shed 5 bases and J shed 0 bases, with 8 bases lying between them. This CDR3 contains 15 residues. CDR3 DNA: TGTGCCAGCAGCCCAGGGTACTCTGGGGCCAACGTCCTGACTTTC. This encodes CASSPGYSGANVLTF. Drawing the rest from reference TRBV11-2 and TRBJ2-6, the complete variable domain is EAGVAQSPRYKIIEKRQSVAFWCNPISGHATLYWYQQILGQGPKLLIQFQNNGVVDDSQLPKDRFSAERLKGVDSTLKIQPAKLEDSAVYLCASSPGYSGANVLTFGAGSRLTVL.

This clonotype was recorded many times. The genes are TRBV7-9 and TRBJ2-4; possibly TRBD1 or TRBD2 for D (6 bases each). V lost 7 bases to trimming and J lost 6 bases, with 19 bases between them. Germline V CDR1 and CDR2: SEHNR, FQNEAQ (reference sequence). The CDR3 totals 15 residues. The CDR3 DNA sequence: TGTGCCAGCACCCAGGCCCCGGGGGCAGGAAACATTCAGTACTTC. The encoded protein is CASTQAPGAGNIQYF.